Listed below are T cell receptor beta chains from one sample, sequenced in a study of long-term antiretroviral therapy in people with HIV. Sequencing used immunoSEQ multiplex PCR; TCRdb keeps in-frame clones, though not all of them. In the table there are 30,000 or so clones, approximately 85% of which are singletons. The sequencing used unsorted PBMCs, collected 0.8 years before starting antiretroviral therapy. The receptors come from a man in his late teens or twenties with HIV. The CDR3 runs from the conserved cysteine through the conserved F or W. Each record gives: V gene, J gene, D gene, clone size, CDR3 DNA, CDR3 protein. The D gene is left open where the match is weak. Only some rows state a clone size, as once, few, many or a class for expanded clones.

>TRBV6-1|TRBJ1-5|NA|NA
TGTGCCAGCAGTGAATACACCACAGGGCTAAGGCAGCCCCAGCATTTT
CASSEYTTGLRQPQHF
>TRBV7-2|TRBJ1-3|TRBD1|few
TGTGCCAGCAGCTTCAGACAGGGATCTGGAAACACCATATATTTT
CASSFRQGSGNTIYF
>TRBV5-5|TRBJ1-4|NA|NA
TGTGCCAGCAGCGAGTCAGCAACTAATGAAAAACTGTTTTTT
CASSESATNEKLFF
>TRBV11-3|TRBJ2-3|NA|once
TGTGCCAGCAGCTTAGGGGGGGCAGAGGATACGCAGTATTTT
CASSLGGAEDTQYF
>TRBV18|TRBJ2-1|NA|once
TGTGCCAGCTCACCACCGAGCTCCAATGAGCAGTTCTTC
CASSPPSSNEQFF
>TRBV19|TRBJ1-2|TRBD1|NA
TGTGCCAGTAGTGTCCAGGGGGCGATAGGAGGCTACACCTTC
CASSVQGAIGGYTF
>TRBV6-1|TRBJ2-1|TRBD2|NA
TGTGCCAGCAGTGTGGACATAGCGGGAGGGCCGTGGAATGAGCAGTTCTTC
CASSVDIAGGPWNEQFF
>TRBV28|TRBJ2-7|NA|NA
TGTGCCAGCAGGTGGGGGGCCGATACCTCCTACGAGCAGTACTTC
CASRWGADTSYEQYF
>TRBV2|TRBJ2-2|NA|NA
TGTGCCAGCAGTGAGCCGAACGCTGCCGGGGAGCTGTTTTTT
CASSEPNAAGELFF
>TRBV4-3|TRBJ2-2|TRBD2|NA
TGCGCCAGCAGCCAGCTGCGGGGGGGCGCCGGGGAGCTGTTTTTT
CASSQLRGGAGELFF
>TRBV4-3|TRBJ1-1|NA|NA
TGCGCCAGCAGCCTAAGACGGGGATCGAACACTGAAGCTTTCTTT
CASSLRRGSNTEAFF
>TRBV21-1|TRBJ2-3|NA|NA
TGTGCCAGCAGCGGGTTAGGTACGGAGCGGCCTATTAGCACAGATACGCAGTATTTT
CASSGLGTERPISTDTQYF
>TRBV19|TRBJ1-5|TRBD1|NA
TGTGCCAGTAGCTTAGGGGAGGGGGCGTGGAGCAATCAGCCCCAGCATTTT
CASSLGEGAWSNQPQHF
>TRBV4-1|TRBJ2-2|NA|NA
TGCGCCAGCAGCCTAGGGAGCCTGGATCGGCTGTTTTTT
CASSLGSLDRLFF
>TRBV5-1|TRBJ1-6|NA|few
TGCGCCAGCAGACGAGGGGTGGAAGGTTCACCCCTCCACTTT
CASRRGVEGSPLHF
>TRBV5-1|TRBJ2-1|TRBD2|NA
TGCGCCAGCAGCGGGAGGGTAGCGGGAGGCCCCGTCAGTGAGCAGTTCTTC
CASSGRVAGGPVSEQFF
>TRBV11-2|TRBJ2-7|NA|NA
TGTGCCAGCAGCTTAGCCGGGGCTCAGTACTTC
CASSLAGAQYF
>TRBV7-8|TRBJ1-1|NA|NA
TGTGCCAGCAGCCTACCAGGACCCCGGAGGGTAGCTTTCTTT
CASSLPGPRRVAFF
>TRBV7-3|TRBJ2-7|NA|NA
TGTGCCAGCAGGGGGGACTCTCACCCCTACGAGCAGTACTTC
CASRGDSHPYEQYF
>TRBV15|TRBJ1-2|TRBD1|NA
TGTGCCACCAGCAGCTCTAGACAGGGGGAAGCTAACTATGGCTACACCTTC
CATSSSRQGEANYGYTF
>TRBV2|TRBJ1-3|NA|NA
TGTGCCAGCTCCCAAGGAACAGGCGGAAACACCATATATTTT
CASSQGTGGNTIYF
>TRBV6-5|TRBJ1-2|NA|once
TGTGCCAGCAGTTATGAGCCAGGGAGCGGCTACACCTTC
CASSYEPGSGYTF
>TRBV9|TRBJ1-3|NA|once
TGTGCCAGCAGCGTAGAGACAGTTGGAAACACCATATATTTT
CASSVETVGNTIYF
>TRBV6-5|TRBJ1-2|NA|NA
TGTGCCAGCTCAGAGGACCGCGTAGTCTATGGCTACACCTTC
CASSEDRVVYGYTF
>TRBV11-2|TRBJ2-2|TRBD1|NA
TGTGCCAGCAGCCTCACAGGGGATGTGGAGCTGTTTTTT
CASSLTGDVELFF
>TRBV6-6|TRBJ1-3|TRBD1|NA
TGTGCCAGCAGTTTCCAGGGGGCTGGAGGAAACACCATATATTTT
CASSFQGAGGNTIYF
>TRBV15|TRBJ1-4|NA|NA
TGTGCCACCAGCTCGGGTGCTAATGAAAAACTGTTTTTT
CATSSGANEKLFF
>TRBV4-2|TRBJ2-1|TRBD1|NA
TGTGCCAGCAGCCAAGTCCGGGACAGGGACCATGAGCAGTTCTTC
CASSQVRDRDHEQFF
>TRBV6-5|TRBJ1-3|NA|NA
TGTGCCAGCAGTTGGGACCCGGGGGCGGATGGAAACACCATATATTTT
CASSWDPGADGNTIYF
>TRBV5-5|TRBJ1-2|NA|NA
TGTGCCAGCAGCTTGGTCAGGGAACTTGGCTACACCTTC
CASSLVRELGYTF
>TRBV6-1|TRBJ2-3|NA|once
TGTGCCAGCAGTGACAGGGCGGTAGCAGATACGCAGTATTTT
CASSDRAVADTQYF
>TRBV6-1|TRBJ2-2|NA|NA
TGTGCCAGCGTGAGCTGGAACACCGGGGAGCTGTTTTTT
CASVSWNTGELFF
>TRBV7-9|TRBJ2-7|TRBD1|few
TGTGCCAGCGGAAAGACAGGGTCCTACGAGCAGTACTTC
CASGKTGSYEQYF
>TRBV25-1|TRBJ2-7|TRBD2|NA
TGTGCCAGCAGTAGCGGGAGACTCTCCTACGAGCAGTACTTC
CASSSGRLSYEQYF
>TRBV19|TRBJ1-3|NA|NA
TGTGCCAGTAGTACGGGGCTCACCATATATTTT
CASSTGLTIYF
>TRBV5-6|TRBJ1-2|TRBD1|NA
TGTGCCAGCAGCTTGCCGGGACAGCGAGCCTATGGCTACACCTTC
CASSLPGQRAYGYTF
>TRBV7-2|TRBJ1-2|NA|NA
TGTGCCAGCAGCTTAGTCGGAGTGACAAGAAACTATGGCTACACCTTC
CASSLVGVTRNYGYTF
>TRBV6-5|TRBJ1-1|NA|NA
TGTGCCAGCAGTTACCGGGGAATTGAAGCTTTCTTT
CASSYRGIEAFF
>TRBV27|TRBJ1-1|NA|NA
TGTGCCAGCAGGTCACCTGACACTGAAGCTTTCTTT
CASRSPDTEAFF
>TRBV10-2|TRBJ2-2|NA|NA
TGCGCCAGCAGGCTGGGGGGCGGGACCGGGGAGCTGTTTTTT
CASRLGGGTGELFF
>TRBV7-9|TRBJ2-7|NA|NA
TGTGCCAGCAGCTGGGGCAGGGGGGGTCCCGCCGAGCAGTACTTC
CASSWGRGGPAEQYF
>TRBV4-1|TRBJ1-3|TRBD1|NA
TGCGCCAGCAGCCAAGGAACAGGGGGCGGTGGAAACACCATATATTTT
CASSQGTGGGGNTIYF
>TRBV2|TRBJ2-7|NA|NA
TGTGCCAGCAACCGCCGCACGGGTGCCTCCTACGAGCAGTACTTC
CASNRRTGASYEQYF
>TRBV6-1|TRBJ1-2|NA|NA
TGTGCCAGCAGTGAAGCGGTGACAGTCATCTATGGCTACACCTTC
CASSEAVTVIYGYTF
>TRBV11-1|TRBJ2-3|TRBD1|NA
TGTGCCAGCAGCGCGACAGGGACCTACACAGATACGCAGTATTTT
CASSATGTYTDTQYF
>TRBV11-2|TRBJ2-3|NA|NA
TGTGCCAGCAGCTTAGAGGTCGGCACAGATACGCAGTATTTT
CASSLEVGTDTQYF
>TRBV19|TRBJ2-7|TRBD2|NA
TGTGCCAGTAGTAGTAGCGGGAGCTCCTACGAGCAGTACTTC
CASSSSGSSYEQYF
>TRBV6-6|TRBJ2-1|NA|NA
TGTGCCAGCAGTTACGGTGCCAGAGACAATGAGCAGTTCTTC
CASSYGARDNEQFF
>TRBV7-2|TRBJ2-1|NA|NA
TGTGCCAGCAGCATGGACAGAACCAATGAGCAGTTCTTC
CASSMDRTNEQFF